This note documents a single T cell receptor (beta chain) sequence. These data come from a study of chemoradiotherapy in HPV16-positive cancers. Trimming took off 6 bases at V and 1 base at J, with 5 bases between the two ends. This CDR3 has 12 amino acids. CDR1 is ENHRY, CDR2 SYGVKD, per germline. The method was immunoSEQ multiplex PCR; TCRdb's version includes in-frame clones alone and lacks a portion of them. The sample shows roughly 10,000 clones, more than 70% of them seen only once. The origin of this receptor is a human donor with HPV-associated anogenital cancer. The specimen was tumor tissue, collected from a patient who underwent chemoradiotherapy. The gene calls are TRBV10-3 and TRBJ2-3; D gene unclear. CDR3 DNA sequence: TGTGCCATCAGAGACGGCACAGATACGCAGTATTTT. Protein: CAIRDGTDTQYF.